Below are 2 T cell receptor beta chains sequenced from a single sample in a study of blood T cells in healthy people across ages (dated by TCRdb to 2014 to 2015). The library was built by means of 5' RACE. The instrument given in TCRdb is Illumina HiSeq 2500. A second roughly 7 to 12 cycle PCR used a sample-barcoded 5' primer and a J-beta primer mix. TCRdb applied fastp at Q25 and MiXCR to the public reads, then kept only in-frame beta chains. When rows share a CDR3 protein, they turn into one entry using the most common DNA and genes. The sample has some 710,000 distinct CDR3 sequences on record, about 45% of them singletons. The ten largest clones represent approximately 18% of the sample. The material sequenced was blood. Receptor source: a man older than 75 in good health.

This clonotype was observed once. The V gene is TRBV4-1, the J gene TRBJ2-1, with 7 bases aligning to TRBD2. CDR1 MGHRA and CDR2 YSYEKL come from the germline V gene. The trim removed 1 base at V and 6 bases at J, leaving 6 bases unmatched. The CDR3 consists of 15 residues. CDR3 DNA: TGCGCCAGCAGCCAAGGAGGACTAGATTTCAATGAGCAGTTCTTC. Translating gives CASSQGGLDFNEQFF.

This sequence joins TRBV12-3 or TRBV12-4 and TRBJ1-5, with D possibly matching TRBD1 (6 bases). Trimming removed 7 bases at V and 0 bases at J, with 19 bases between. The length of the CDR3 is 17 residues. For the CDR3, the DNA is TGTGCCAGCACTAATCCGGACAGAACCTATAGCAATCAGCCCCAGCATTTT. Translated, it gives CASTNPDRTYSNQPQHF.